One T cell receptor (beta chain) is described in this entry. This sample was included in a study of technical replicates of blood from several donors. TCRdb keeps only in-frame clones here, not all; method: immunoSEQ multiplex PCR. This sample has around 74,000 clones, with 86% found just once. The CDR3 covers 13 residues. Trimming removed 11 bases at V and 1 base at J, with 14 bases between. The germline V gene encodes CDR1 ENHRY and CDR2 SYGVKD. The rearrangement joins TRBV10-3 to TRBJ1-1, with D maybe TRBD1 (6 bases). This clonotype was obtained from a human donor in good health. Some clones in this sample may be carry-over from other donors' samples. The sample consisted of PBMCs. The CDR3 sequence: CAAAGQPNTEAFF. The CDR3, as DNA: TGTGCCGCGGCCGGACAGCCGAACACTGAAGCTTTCTTT.